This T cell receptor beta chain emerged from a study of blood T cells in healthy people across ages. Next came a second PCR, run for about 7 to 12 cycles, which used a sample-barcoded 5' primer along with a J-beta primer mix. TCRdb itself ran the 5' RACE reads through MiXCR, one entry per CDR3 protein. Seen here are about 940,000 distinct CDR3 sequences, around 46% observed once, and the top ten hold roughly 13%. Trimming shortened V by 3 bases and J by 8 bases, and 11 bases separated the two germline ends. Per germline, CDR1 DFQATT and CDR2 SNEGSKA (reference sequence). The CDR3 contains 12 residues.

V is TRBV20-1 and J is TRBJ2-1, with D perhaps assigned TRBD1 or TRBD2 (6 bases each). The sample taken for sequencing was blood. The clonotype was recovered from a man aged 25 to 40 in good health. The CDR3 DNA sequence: TGCAGTGCTAGTCCGGGGGCAGATGAGCAGTTCTTC. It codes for CSASPGADEQFF.